The following is a T cell receptor (beta chain) sequence with its context. Its antigen is not known. The data originate from a study of T cells after yellow fever vaccination. Whole-study findings and limits: Weaker, the secondary response peaked sooner, at day 5 versus 15. The study re-detected most primary-vaccination clones after the booster (96% CD4, just over 85% CD8).

V lost 5 bases to trimming and J lost 0 bases, with 19 bases between them. The CDR3 consists of 17 residues. Germline V lookup: CDR1 SGHNT, CDR2 YYREEE (reference sequence). From the 5' RACE reads, TCRdb called clonotypes with MiXCR, one entry per CDR3 protein. The sample includes about 170,000 distinct CDR3 sequences, about 11% of them seen just once. This chain uses TRBV5-4 with TRBJ2-3, with D perhaps matching TRBD2 (7 bases). This TCR was sampled from a man younger than 30 who received the YFV17D yellow fever vaccine. The specimen comprised CD8+ T cells sorted from PBMCs, sampled 15 days after the yellow fever booster vaccination. CDR3: CASRFAGGLPSTDTQYF. The CDR3 coding sequence is TGTGCCAGCAGATTTGCCGGGGGGCTTCCAAGCACAGATACGCAGTATTTT.